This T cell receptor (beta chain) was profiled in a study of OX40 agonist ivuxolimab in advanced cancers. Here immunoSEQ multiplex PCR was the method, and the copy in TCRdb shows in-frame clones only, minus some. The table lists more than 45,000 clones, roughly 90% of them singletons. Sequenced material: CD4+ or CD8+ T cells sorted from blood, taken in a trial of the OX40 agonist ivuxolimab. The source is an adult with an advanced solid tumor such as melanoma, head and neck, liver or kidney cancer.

The CDR3 loop is CASTREVTNYGYTF. In DNA, the CDR3 is TGTGCCAGCACCCGGGAGGTGACTAACTATGGCTACACCTTC. This chain connects TRBV2 to TRBJ1-2, with D uncertain. The CDR3 has 14 residues. Trimming shortened V by 7 bases and J by 0 bases, and 12 bases separated the two germline ends. The V gene's germline CDR1 is SNHLY and CDR2 FYNNEI.